The subject of this entry is one TCR beta chain. TCRdb's table, derived via immunoSEQ multiplex PCR, lists solely in-frame clones and lacks some. The sample includes 15,000 to 20,000 clones, about 88% of them seen just once. The CDR3 has 16 residues. The trim removed 6 bases at V and 1 base at J, leaving 6 bases unmatched. Germline CDR1 MNHNY, CDR2 SVGAGI (reference sequence). This sample was taken from a study of STAT5B mutations in CD4+ large granular lymphocyte leukemia. This sequence joins TRBV6-6 and TRBJ1-4, with 9 bases lining up with TRBD1. Input material: CD4+ T cells from blood buffy coats. This sequence was found in a human donor in good health. CDR3 in DNA: TGTGCCAGCAGGACCGGGACAGGGCTAACTAATGAAAAACTGTTTTTT. The encoded protein is CASRTGTGLTNEKLFF.